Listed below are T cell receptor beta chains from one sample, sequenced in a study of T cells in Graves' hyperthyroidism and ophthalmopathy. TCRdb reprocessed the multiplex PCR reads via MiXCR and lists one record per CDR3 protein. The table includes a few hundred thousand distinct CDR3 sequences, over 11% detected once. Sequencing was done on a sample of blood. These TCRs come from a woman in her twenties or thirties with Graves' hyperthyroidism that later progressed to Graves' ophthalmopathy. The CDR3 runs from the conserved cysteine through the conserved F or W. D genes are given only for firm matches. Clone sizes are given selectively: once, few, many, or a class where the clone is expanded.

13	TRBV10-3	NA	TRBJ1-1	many	CAIRQGRPSEAFF	TGTGCCATCAGACAGGGACGGCCATCTGAAGCTTTCTTT
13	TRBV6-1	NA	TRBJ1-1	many	CASTRLIGTEAFF	TGTGCCAGCACCCGTTTAATAGGCACTGAAGCTTTCTTT
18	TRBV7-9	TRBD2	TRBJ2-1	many	CASSLNGVLRELSNEQFF	TGTGCCAGCAGCTTAAATGGTGTTTTGCGGGAGTTGTCCAATGAGCAGTTCTTC
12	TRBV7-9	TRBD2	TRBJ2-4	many	CASSLSGGIQYF	TGTGCCAGCAGCTTATCGGGGGGCATTCAGTACTTC
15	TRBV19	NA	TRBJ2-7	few	CASSIYRRDGYEQYF	TGTGCCAGTAGTATATACAGGCGGGATGGCTACGAGCAGTACTTC
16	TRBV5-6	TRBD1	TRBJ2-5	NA	CASSPAQGAPGETQYF	TGTGCCAGCAGCCCGGCACAGGGGGCGCCCGGAGAGACCCAGTACTTC
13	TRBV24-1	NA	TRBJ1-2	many	CATSAGIEGRYTF	TGTGCCACCAGTGCCGGAATTGAGGGGAGATACACCTTC
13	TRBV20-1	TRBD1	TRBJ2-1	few	CSAGGDRGNEQFF	TGCAGTGCTGGGGGGGACAGGGGTAATGAGCAGTTCTTC
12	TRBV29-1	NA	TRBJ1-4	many	CSVGTYNEKLFF	TGCAGCGTTGGGACCTATAATGAAAAACTGTTTTTT
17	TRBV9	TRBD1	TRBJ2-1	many	CASSAQRGTGGNNEQFF	TGTGCCAGCAGCGCCCAGAGAGGGACAGGGGGCAACAATGAGCAGTTCTTC
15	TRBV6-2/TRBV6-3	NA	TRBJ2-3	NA	CASSRGDRETDTQYF	TGTGCCAGCTCTAGGGGGGACAGAGAGACAGATACGCAGTATTTT
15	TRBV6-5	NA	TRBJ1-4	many	CASSYSGGKGEKLFF	TGTGCCAGCAGTTACTCGGGGGGTAAAGGTGAAAAACTGTTTTTT
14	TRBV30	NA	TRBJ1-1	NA	CAWTRGLRNTEAFF	TGTGCCTGGACCCGGGGACTTCGGAACACTGAAGCTTTCTTT
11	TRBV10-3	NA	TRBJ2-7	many	CAIMRIDEQYF	TGTGCCATCATGCGGATCGACGAGCAGTACTTC
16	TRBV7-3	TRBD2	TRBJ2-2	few	CASSPTGAGGPGELFF	TGTGCCAGCAGCCCGACGGGCGCGGGAGGCCCCGGGGAGCTGTTTTTT
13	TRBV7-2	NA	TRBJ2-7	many	CASSPRHSYEQYF	TGTGCCAGCAGCCCCCGACACTCCTACGAGCAGTACTTC
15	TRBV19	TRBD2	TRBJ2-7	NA	CASSNPSGSSYEQYF	TGTGCCAGTAGTAATCCTAGCGGGAGCTCCTACGAGCAGTACTTC
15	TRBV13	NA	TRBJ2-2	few	CASSSLWGSTGELFF	TGTGCCAGCAGCTCCCTATGGGGTTCCACCGGGGAGCTGTTTTTT
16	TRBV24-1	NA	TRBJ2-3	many	CATSDIWKDGTDTQYF	TGTGCCACCAGTGACATTTGGAAGGACGGCACAGATACGCAGTATTTT
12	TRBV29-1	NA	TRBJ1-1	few	CSVLPMNTEAFF	TGCAGCGTTCTTCCCATGAACACTGAAGCTTTCTTT
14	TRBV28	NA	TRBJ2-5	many	CASSFLAPLETQYF	TGTGCCAGCAGTTTTCTAGCGCCCTTGGAGACCCAGTACTTC
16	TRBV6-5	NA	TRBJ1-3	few	CASTRQSSDSGNTIYF	TGTGCCAGCACCCGACAGTCCTCCGACTCTGGAAACACCATATATTTT
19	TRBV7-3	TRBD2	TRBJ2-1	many	CASSSRLAGGLFNYNEQFF	TGTGCCAGCAGCTCCCGACTAGCGGGAGGGCTTTTTAATTACAATGAGCAGTTCTTC
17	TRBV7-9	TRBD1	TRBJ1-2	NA	CASSLALSTGRNYGYTF	TGTGCCAGCAGCTTAGCCCTTTCGACAGGGCGTAACTATGGCTACACCTTC
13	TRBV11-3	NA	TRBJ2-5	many	CASSLWKQETQYF	TGTGCCAGCAGCTTGTGGAAACAAGAGACCCAGTACTTC
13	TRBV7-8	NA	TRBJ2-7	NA	CASSKTWSKEQYF	TGTGCCAGCAGCAAGACATGGAGTAAGGAGCAGTACTTC
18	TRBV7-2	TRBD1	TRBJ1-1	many	CASSLLSDRGRMNTEAFF	TGTGCCAGCAGCTTACTCTCAGACAGGGGTCGGATGAACACTGAAGCTTTCTTT
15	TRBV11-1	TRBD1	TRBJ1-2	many	CASSPFSGTGGGYTF	TGTGCCAGCAGTCCCTTCTCCGGGACAGGGGGAGGCTACACCTTC
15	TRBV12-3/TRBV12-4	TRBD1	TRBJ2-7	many	CASRFGTGGIYEQYF	TGTGCCAGCAGGTTCGGGACAGGGGGCATCTACGAGCAGTACTTC
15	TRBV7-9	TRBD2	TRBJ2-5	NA	CASSNLASGRQTQYF	TGTGCCAGCAGCAATCTAGCTAGCGGGAGACAGACCCAGTACTTC